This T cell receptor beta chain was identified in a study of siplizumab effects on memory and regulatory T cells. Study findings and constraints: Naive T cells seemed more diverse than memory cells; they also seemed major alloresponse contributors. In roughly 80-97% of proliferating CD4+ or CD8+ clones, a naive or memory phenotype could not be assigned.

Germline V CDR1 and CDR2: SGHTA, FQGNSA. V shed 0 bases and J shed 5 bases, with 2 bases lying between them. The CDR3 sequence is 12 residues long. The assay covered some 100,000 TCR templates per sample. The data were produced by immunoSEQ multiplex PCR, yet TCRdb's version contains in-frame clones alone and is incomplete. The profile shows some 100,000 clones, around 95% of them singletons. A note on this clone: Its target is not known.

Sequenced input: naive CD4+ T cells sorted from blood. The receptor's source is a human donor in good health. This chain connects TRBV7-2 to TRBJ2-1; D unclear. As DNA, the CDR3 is TGTGCCAGCAGCTTAGCGAACAATGAGCAGTTCTTC. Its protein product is CASSLANNEQFF.